This T cell receptor (beta chain) was captured in a study of T cells after yellow fever vaccination. In the study overall: Preparation used SMART-Seq v4 Ultra Low Input for the low-cell-number fractions.

This clonotype was seen at least ten times. The antigen remains undetermined. Germline lookup yields CDR1 MNHEY and CDR2 SVGAGI. The V end lost 2 bases, the J end lost 0 bases, and 25 bases lay between the germline ends. The CDR3 runs 20 residues. Whole-study results and caveats: Highly abundant clonotypes carried over from the bulk population could end up in FACS-sorted repertoires as contaminants. Subsequent to the booster, the majority of primary-vaccination clones reappeared (under 98% CD4, 88% CD8).

5'RACE template switching added a universal primer site and UMIs to TCR cDNA. Via MiXCR, TCRdb re-called the 5' RACE reads, giving one row per CDR3 protein. Among about 310,000 distinct CDR3 sequences, around 3.6% were seen once, and the ten largest hold about a quarter. Sequenced material: PBMCs, taken on the day of the yellow fever booster vaccination. This receptor was identified in a man aged 18 to 30 who received the YFV17D yellow fever vaccine. The chain combines TRBV6-5 with TRBJ1-1; D unresolved. The DNA for the CDR3 is TGTGCCAGCAGTTACGGTATTGAGTGGGGTACTACCAATATGAACACTGAAGCTTTCTTT. Translated: CASSYGIEWGTTNMNTEAFF.